The clone carrying this T cell receptor (beta chain) was detected only a few times. These data belong to a study of response to subunit inactivated influenza vaccine. Trimming removed 4 bases at V and 1 base at J, with 14 bases between. Germline loops: CDR1 SGHDN, CDR2 FVKESK. The CDR3 extends over 15 amino acids. TCRdb called the RT-PCR reads again in MiXCR, with one record for every CDR3 protein. Found here are 500,000 to 600,000 distinct CDR3 sequences, 10% to 15% of them singletons; the top ten hold around 13%. The chain recombines TRBV14 with TRBJ2-7; tentative D call: TRBD2 (5 bases). This TCR came from a man over 45 who received an inactivated influenza vaccine. Sequencing was performed on PBMCs from blood, taken more than 35 days after vaccination. This CDR3 is CASSPIGGSSYEQYF. The DNA for the CDR3 is TGTGCCAGCAGCCCCATCGGCGGGTCTTCCTACGAGCAGTACTTC.